The 6 T cell receptor beta chains presented below share a single source sample, sequenced in a study of blood T cell repertoires in COVID-19. Only in-frame clones appear in the TCRdb table, and some are missing; sequencing was by immunoSEQ multiplex PCR. The sample records about 240,000 clones, less than 90% being singletons. Sequencing was done on a sample of peripheral blood. The receptors shown here come from a man aged 55 to 70 with acute or convalescent COVID-19.

The chain uses TRBV10-3 and TRBJ1-2; a weak D match, TRBD1 (5 bases). This CDR3 is built from 14 residues. The V end was cut by 5 bases, the J end by 0 bases, with 10 bases between. From germline, CDR1 is ENHRY and CDR2 SYGVKD. The CDR3 nucleotides are TGTGCCATCAGTCCTGGGGCAACTAACTATGGCTACACCTTC. Protein sequence: CAISPGATNYGYTF.

CDR3 sequence: CASSPTSGSAEQFF. CDR3 in DNA: TGTGCCAGCTCACCTACTAGCGGGAGTGCTGAGCAGTTCTTC. The V and J genes are TRBV18 and TRBJ2-1, with 11 bases matching TRBD2. Losses at the gene ends were 3 bases for V and 9 bases for J; bases not matched to a gene: 4. This CDR3 region has 14 residues. Germline V gene sequence: CDR1 KGHSH, CDR2 LQKENI.

The CDR3 sequence is CASSQEYGGWGGNTIYF. The CDR3, as DNA: TGTGCCAGCAGCCAAGAGTATGGAGGCTGGGGTGGAAACACCATATATTTT. This sequence joins TRBV3-1 (or the pseudogene TRBV3-2) and TRBJ1-3, with D uncertain. With 0 bases removed from V and 3 bases from J, the gap between germline ends came to 15 bases. The germline V gene encodes CDR1 LGHDT and CDR2 YNNKEL (reference sequence). This CDR3 is 17 amino acids long.

This chain connects TRBV27 to TRBJ2-1; TRBD1 matches at 8 bases. CDR3 length equals 15 residues. After removal of 5 bases from V and 6 bases from J, the junction contained 9 bases not matched to a gene. CDR1 MNHEY and CDR2 SMNVEV come from the germline V gene (reference sequence). The CDR3 bases are TGTGCCAGCAGTCAAAACAGGGGGAGAGGCAATGAGCAGTTCTTC. Amino acids: CASSQNRGRGNEQFF.

This chain connects TRBV18 to TRBJ1-2; perhaps TRBD1 as D (5 bases). CDR3 length equals 14 residues. Germline V gives CDR1 KGHSH, CDR2 LQKENI. Trimming cost V 4 bases and J 7 bases, with 16 bases left between them. The CDR3 protein is CASSQQTVAGGYTF. CDR3 DNA: TGTGCCAGCTCACAACAGACAGTCGCCGGTGGCTACACCTTC.

This clone was found a few times. The CDR3 spells CASRVSGRAADEQYF. For the CDR3, the DNA is TGTGCCAGCAGAGTTAGCGGGAGGGCCGCTGACGAGCAGTACTTC. The chain recombines TRBV6-6 with TRBJ2-7, with 11 bases lining up with TRBD2. The length of the CDR3 is 15 residues. Germline V CDR1 and CDR2: MNHNY, SVGAGI (reference sequence). V shed 6 bases, J shed 5 bases, and the junction held 9 bases outside the gene matches.